A selection of T cell receptor beta chains follows, all from one sample in a study of blood T cells in healthy people across ages. Each CDR3 protein gets one entry after TCRdb re-called the 5' RACE reads with MiXCR. The sample comprises approximately 730,000 distinct CDR3 sequences, around half of which are singletons, and about 42% rests with the top ten. Sequenced: blood. The source of these receptors is an elderly man in good health. The CDR3 runs from the conserved cysteine through the conserved F or W. Each record gives: V gene, D gene, clone size, J gene, CDR3 protein, CDR3 DNA. D genes are given only for firm matches. Not every row has a clone size; where given, it reads once, few, many or a size class.

V: TRBV20-1; D: .; size: .; J: TRBJ2-1; CDR3: CSTLGVAAYNEQFF; DNA: TGCAGTACGCTTGGCGTAGCGGCATACAATGAGCAGTTCTTC
V: TRBV20-1; D: .; size: .; J: TRBJ1-1; CDR3: CSARVDNRANTEAFF; DNA: TGCAGTGCTAGAGTGGATAACAGGGCGAACACTGAAGCTTTCTTT
V: TRBV7-3; D: TRBD1; size: .; J: TRBJ2-1; CDR3: CASSRTGGLETQFF; DNA: TGTGCCAGCAGTCGGACAGGGGGCTTAGAGACCCAGTTCTTC
V: TRBV20-1; D: TRBD2; size: once; J: TRBJ2-5; CDR3: CSALSSGGAGETQYF; DNA: TGCAGTGCCCTCTCCAGCGGGGGGGCTGGGGAGACCCAGTACTTC
V: TRBV28; D: .; size: .; J: TRBJ2-1; CDR3: CASSFNTWREVRNEQFF; DNA: TGTGCCAGCAGTTTCAACACCTGGAGGGAGGTACGGAATGAGCAGTTCTTC
V: TRBV6-6; D: TRBD1; size: .; J: TRBJ1-3; CDR3: CASSTTGDPGNTIYF; DNA: TGTGCCAGCTCTACCACAGGGGATCCTGGAAACACCATATATTTT
V: TRBV29-1; D: TRBD2; size: .; J: TRBJ2-1; CDR3: CSVGGGTSGRAYNEQFF; DNA: TGCAGCGTTGGAGGAGGGACTAGCGGGAGGGCCTACAATGAGCAGTTCTTC
V: TRBV29-1; D: TRBD2; size: .; J: TRBJ2-7; CDR3: CSVEGRTSASGAQYF; DNA: TGCAGCGTTGAAGGGCGGACTAGCGCCTCGGGGGCCCAGTACTTC
V: TRBV13; D: .; size: .; J: TRBJ2-7; CDR3: CASSLGYSSEQYF; DNA: TGTGCCAGCAGCTTAGGTTACAGTAGTGAGCAGTACTTC
V: TRBV18; D: .; size: .; J: TRBJ2-5; CDR3: CASSPSQIGVETQYF; DNA: TGTGCCAGCTCACCATCCCAGATCGGTGTGGAGACCCAGTACTTC
V: TRBV20-1; D: TRBD1; size: once; J: TRBJ2-7; CDR3: CSASGTGGYDEQYF; DNA: TGCAGTGCTTCTGGGACAGGGGGCTACGACGAGCAGTACTTC
V: TRBV12-3/TRBV12-4; D: TRBD2; size: .; J: TRBJ2-1; CDR3: CASSSAGTSGSESEQFF; DNA: TGTGCCAGCAGTTCCGCGGGGACTAGCGGGAGTGAGAGTGAGCAGTTCTTC
V: TRBV27; D: TRBD2; size: .; J: TRBJ2-7; CDR3: CASSRGLAGGLTEQYF; DNA: TGTGCCAGCAGCCGGGGACTAGCGGGAGGGTTGACCGAGCAGTACTTC